Detailed here is one T cell receptor beta chain. This sample is drawn from a study of blood T cell repertoires in COVID-19. Living in under 30 US areas, the participants were between 18 and 89 years of age. Using immunoSEQ multiplex PCR, the repertoire was profiled, and TCRdb retains in-frame clones only, with some absent. This table holds under 500,000 clones, about 85% found once. The CDR3 length is 16 residues. J lost 5 bases, V lost 0 bases, and 6 bases had no gene match. In germline, CDR1 is MNHEY, CDR2 SVGAGI. The receptor was derived from a young woman with acute COVID-19. The chain carries TRBV6-5 and TRBJ2-7; 11 bases match TRBD2. What was sequenced was PBMCs or T cells enriched from blood (not recorded which). CDR3 amino acids: CASSYSLAGGFHEQYF. CDR3 bases: TGTGCCAGCAGTTACTCCTTAGCGGGAGGGTTCCACGAGCAGTACTTC.